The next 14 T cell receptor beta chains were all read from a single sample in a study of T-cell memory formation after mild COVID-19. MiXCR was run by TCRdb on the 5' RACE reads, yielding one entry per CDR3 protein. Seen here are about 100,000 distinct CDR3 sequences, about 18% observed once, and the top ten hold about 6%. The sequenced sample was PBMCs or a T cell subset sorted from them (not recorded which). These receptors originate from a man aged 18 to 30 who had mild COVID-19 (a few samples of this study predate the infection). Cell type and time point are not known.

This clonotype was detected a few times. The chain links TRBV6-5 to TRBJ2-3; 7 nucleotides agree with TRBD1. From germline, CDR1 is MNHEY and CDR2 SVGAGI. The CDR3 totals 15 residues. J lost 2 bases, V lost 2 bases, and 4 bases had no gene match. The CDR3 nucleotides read TGTGCCAGCAGTTACAGGGGACAGATCACAGATACGCAGTATTTT. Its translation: CASSYRGQITDTQYF.

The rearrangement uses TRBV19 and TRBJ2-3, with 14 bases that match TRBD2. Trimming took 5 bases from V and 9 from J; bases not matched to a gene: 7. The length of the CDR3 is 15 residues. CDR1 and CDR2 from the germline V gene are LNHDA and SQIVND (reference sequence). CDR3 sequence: CASSVTSGGAKTQYF. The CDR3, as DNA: TGTGCCAGTAGTGTGACTAGCGGGGGGGCCAAAACGCAGTATTTT.

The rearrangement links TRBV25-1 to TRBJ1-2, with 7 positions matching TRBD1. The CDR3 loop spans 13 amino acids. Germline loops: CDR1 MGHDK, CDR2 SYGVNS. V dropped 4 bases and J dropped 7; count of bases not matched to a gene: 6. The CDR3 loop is CASSASGGTGYTF. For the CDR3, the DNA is TGTGCCAGCAGTGCATCAGGGGGGACTGGCTACACCTTC.

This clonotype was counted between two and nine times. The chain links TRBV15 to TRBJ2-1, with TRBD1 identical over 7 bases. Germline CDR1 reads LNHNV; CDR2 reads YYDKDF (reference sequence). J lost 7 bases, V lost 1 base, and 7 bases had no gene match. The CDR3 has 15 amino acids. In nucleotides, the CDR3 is TGTGCCACCAGCAGAGCCGGGACAGTGGGAAATGAGCAGTTCTTC. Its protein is CATSRAGTVGNEQFF.

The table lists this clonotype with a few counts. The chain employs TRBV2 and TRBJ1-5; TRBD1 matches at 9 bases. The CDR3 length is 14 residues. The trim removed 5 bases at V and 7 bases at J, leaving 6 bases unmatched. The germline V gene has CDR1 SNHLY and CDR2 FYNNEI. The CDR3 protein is CASSRGTGRQPQHF. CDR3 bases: TGTGCCAGCAGTAGGGGGACAGGGCGGCAGCCCCAGCATTTT.

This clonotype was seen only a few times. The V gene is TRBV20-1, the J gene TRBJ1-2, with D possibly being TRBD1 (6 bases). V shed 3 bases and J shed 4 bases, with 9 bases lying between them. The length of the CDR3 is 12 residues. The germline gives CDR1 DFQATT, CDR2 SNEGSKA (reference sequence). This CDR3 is CSARDSGYGYTF. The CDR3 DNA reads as TGCAGTGCTAGGGACAGCGGCTATGGCTACACCTTC.

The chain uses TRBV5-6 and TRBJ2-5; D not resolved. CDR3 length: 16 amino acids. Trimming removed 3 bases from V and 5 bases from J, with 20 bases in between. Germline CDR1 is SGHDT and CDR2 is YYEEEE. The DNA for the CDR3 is TGTGCCAGCAGCTCGGGCCTTACATCCGGCAGGGAGACCCAGTACTTC. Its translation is CASSSGLTSGRETQYF. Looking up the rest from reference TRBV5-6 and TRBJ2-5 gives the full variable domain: DAGVTQSPTHLIKTRGQQVTLRCSPKSGHDTVSWYQQALGQGPQFIFQYYEEEERQRGNFPDRFSGHQFPNYSSELNVNALLLGDSALYLCASSSGLTSGRETQYFGPGTRLLVL.

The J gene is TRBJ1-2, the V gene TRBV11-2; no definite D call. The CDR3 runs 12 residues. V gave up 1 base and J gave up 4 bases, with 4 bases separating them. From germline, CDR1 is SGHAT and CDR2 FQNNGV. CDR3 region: CASSLGVYGYTF. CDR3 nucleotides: TGTGCCAGCAGCTTAGGGGTCTATGGCTACACCTTC.

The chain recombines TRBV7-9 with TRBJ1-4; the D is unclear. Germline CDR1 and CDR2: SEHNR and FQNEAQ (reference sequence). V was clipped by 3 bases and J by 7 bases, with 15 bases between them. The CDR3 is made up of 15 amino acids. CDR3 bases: TGTGCCAGCAGCTTCTACGGGGATATGGGTGAAAAACTGTTTTTT. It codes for CASSFYGDMGEKLFF.

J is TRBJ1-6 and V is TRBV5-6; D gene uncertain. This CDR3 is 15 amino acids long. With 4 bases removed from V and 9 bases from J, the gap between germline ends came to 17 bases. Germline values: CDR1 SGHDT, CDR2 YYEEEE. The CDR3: CASSPKFGVGSPLHF. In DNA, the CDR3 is TGTGCCAGCAGCCCTAAGTTTGGGGTAGGTTCACCCCTCCACTTT.

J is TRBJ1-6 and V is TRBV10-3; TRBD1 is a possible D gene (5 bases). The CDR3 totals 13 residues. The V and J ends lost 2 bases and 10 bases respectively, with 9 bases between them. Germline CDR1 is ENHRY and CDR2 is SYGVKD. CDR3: CAISEGGNSPLHF. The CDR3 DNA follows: TGTGCCATCAGTGAGGGGGGGAACTCACCCCTCCACTTT.

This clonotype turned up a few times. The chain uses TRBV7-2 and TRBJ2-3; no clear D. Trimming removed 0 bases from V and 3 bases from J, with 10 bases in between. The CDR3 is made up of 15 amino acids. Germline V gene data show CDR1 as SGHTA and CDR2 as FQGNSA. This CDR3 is CASSLALLRTDTQYF. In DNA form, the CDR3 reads TGTGCCAGCAGCTTAGCCCTACTACGGACAGATACGCAGTATTTT.

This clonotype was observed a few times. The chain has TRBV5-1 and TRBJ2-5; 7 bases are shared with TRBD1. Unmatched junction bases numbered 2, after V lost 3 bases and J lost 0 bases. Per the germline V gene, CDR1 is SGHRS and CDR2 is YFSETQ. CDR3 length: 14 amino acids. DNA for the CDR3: TGCGCCAGCAGCTCGGGACAGAACCAAGAGACCCAGTACTTC. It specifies CASSSGQNQETQYF.

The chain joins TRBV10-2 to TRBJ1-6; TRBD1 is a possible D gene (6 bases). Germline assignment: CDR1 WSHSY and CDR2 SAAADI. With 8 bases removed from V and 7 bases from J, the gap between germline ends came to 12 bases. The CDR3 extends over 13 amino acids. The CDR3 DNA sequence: TGCGCCAGCCGAAGGGGGGGGAATTCACCCCTCCACTTT. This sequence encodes CASRRGGNSPLHF.